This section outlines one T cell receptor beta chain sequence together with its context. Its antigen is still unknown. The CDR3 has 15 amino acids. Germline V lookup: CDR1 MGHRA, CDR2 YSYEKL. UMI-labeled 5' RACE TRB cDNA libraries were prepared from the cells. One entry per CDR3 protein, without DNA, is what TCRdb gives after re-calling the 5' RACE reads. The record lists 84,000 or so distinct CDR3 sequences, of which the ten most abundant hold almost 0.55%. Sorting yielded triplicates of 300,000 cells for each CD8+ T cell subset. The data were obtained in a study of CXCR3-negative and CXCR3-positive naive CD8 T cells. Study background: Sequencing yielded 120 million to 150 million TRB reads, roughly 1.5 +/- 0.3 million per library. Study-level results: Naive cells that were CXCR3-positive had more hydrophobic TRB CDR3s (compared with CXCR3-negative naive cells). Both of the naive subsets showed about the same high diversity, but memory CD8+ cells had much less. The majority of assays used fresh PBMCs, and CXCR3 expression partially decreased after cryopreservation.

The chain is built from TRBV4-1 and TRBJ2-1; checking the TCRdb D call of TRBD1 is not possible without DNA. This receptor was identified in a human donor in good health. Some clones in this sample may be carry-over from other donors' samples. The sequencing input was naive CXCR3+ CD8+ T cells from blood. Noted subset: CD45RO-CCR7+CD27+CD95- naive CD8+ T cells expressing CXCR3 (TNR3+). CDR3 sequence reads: CASSQVVRGSNEQFF.